This TCR beta chain was recorded in a study of early T cells in non-severe SARS-CoV-2 infection. Individual cDNA molecules carried attached unique molecular identifiers. TCRdb processed the 5' RACE reads anew with MiXCR; each CDR3 protein has one entry. The sample has more than 45,000 distinct CDR3 sequences, 5.6% seen once. This clonotype was counted at least ten times. Germline V CDR1 and CDR2: MDHEN, SYDVKM. V lost 5 bases and J lost 2, with 7 bases in between. This CDR3 region has 12 residues. Input material: whole blood. This receptor was obtained from an adult who was a healthcare worker with PCR-confirmed SARS-CoV-2 infection or an uninfected control (not recorded which). The chain carries TRBV28 and TRBJ2-7; D unresolved. The CDR3 is CASSLQPYEQYF. The CDR3 nucleotides are TGTGCCAGCAGTCTACAGCCCTACGAGCAGTACTTC.